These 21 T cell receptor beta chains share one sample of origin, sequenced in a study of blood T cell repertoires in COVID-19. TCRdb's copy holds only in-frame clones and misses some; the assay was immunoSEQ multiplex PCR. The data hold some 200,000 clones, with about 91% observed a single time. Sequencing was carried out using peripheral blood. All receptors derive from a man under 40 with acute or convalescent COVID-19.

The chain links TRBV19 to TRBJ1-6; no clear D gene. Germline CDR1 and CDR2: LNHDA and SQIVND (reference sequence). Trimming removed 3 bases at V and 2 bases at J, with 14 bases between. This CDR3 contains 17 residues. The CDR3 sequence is CASSMGRLVAYNSPLHF. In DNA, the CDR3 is TGTGCCAGTAGTATGGGGAGACTAGTGGCCTATAATTCACCCCTCCACTTT.

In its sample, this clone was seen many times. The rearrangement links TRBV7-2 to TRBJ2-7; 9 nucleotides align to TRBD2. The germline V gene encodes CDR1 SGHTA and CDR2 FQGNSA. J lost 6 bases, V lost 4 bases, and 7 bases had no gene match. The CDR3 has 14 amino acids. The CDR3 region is CASSYGGGAIEQYF. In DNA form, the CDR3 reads TGTGCCAGCAGCTACGGCGGGGGGGCTATCGAGCAGTACTTC.

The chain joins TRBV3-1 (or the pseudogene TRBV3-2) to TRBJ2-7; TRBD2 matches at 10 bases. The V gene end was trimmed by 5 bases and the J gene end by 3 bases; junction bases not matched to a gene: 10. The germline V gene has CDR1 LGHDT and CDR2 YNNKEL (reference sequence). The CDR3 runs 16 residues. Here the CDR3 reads CASSGRSGRAGYEQYF. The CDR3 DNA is TGTGCCAGCAGCGGACGAAGCGGGAGGGCCGGCTACGAGCAGTACTTC.

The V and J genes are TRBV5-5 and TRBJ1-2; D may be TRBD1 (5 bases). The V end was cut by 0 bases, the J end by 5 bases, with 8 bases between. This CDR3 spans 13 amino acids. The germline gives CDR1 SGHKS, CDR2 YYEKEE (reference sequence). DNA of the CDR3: TGTGCCAGCAGCTTGGGGGGCGAATATGGCTACACCTTC. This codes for CASSLGGEYGYTF.

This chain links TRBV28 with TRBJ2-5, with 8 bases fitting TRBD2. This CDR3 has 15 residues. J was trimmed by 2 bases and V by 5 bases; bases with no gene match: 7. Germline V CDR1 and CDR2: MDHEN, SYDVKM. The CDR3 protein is CASSPPGGGQETQYF. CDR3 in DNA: TGTGCCAGCAGTCCCCCCGGGGGGGGTCAAGAGACCCAGTACTTC.

The CDR3 region has the DNA TGTGCCAGCACCTTGACAGGGGATGGAAACACCATATATTTT. It codes for CASTLTGDGNTIYF. The chain couples TRBV2 to TRBJ1-3, with 8 bases that match TRBD1. Losses at the gene ends were 7 bases for V and 3 bases for J; bases not matched to a gene: 5. The CDR3 spans 14 residues. Per the germline V gene, CDR1 is SNHLY and CDR2 is FYNNEI.

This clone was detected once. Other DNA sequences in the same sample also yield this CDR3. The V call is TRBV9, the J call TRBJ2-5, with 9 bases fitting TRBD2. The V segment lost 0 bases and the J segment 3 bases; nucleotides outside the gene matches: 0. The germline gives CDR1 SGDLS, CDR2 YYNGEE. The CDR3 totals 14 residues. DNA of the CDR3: TGTGCCAGCAGCGTAGGACTAGCGGAAGAGACCCAGTACTTC. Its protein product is CASSVGLAEETQYF.

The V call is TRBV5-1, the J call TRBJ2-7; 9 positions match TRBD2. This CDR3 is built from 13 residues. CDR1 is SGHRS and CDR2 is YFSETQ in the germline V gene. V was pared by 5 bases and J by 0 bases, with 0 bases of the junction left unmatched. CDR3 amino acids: CASSSGSSYEQYF. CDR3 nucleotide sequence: TGCGCCAGCAGTAGCGGGAGCTCCTACGAGCAGTACTTC.

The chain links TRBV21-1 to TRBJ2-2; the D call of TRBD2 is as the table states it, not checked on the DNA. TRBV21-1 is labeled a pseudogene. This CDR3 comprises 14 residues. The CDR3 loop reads CASSANQNTGELFF. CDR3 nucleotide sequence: TGTGCCAGCAGCGCGAACCAGAACACCGGGGAGCTGTTTTTT.

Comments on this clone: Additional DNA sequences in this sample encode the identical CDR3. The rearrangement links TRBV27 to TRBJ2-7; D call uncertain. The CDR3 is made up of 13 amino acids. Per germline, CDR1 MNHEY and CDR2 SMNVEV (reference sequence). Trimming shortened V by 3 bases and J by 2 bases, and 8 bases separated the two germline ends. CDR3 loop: CASSLGQTYEQYF. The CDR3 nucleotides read TGTGCCAGCAGTTTGGGCCAGACCTACGAGCAGTACTTC.

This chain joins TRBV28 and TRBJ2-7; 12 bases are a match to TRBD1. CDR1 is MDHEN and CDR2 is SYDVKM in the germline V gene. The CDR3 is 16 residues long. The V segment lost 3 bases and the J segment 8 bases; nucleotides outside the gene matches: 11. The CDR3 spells CASSFGLGTGGPKQYF. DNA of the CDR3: TGTGCCAGCAGTTTCGGTTTGGGGACAGGGGGCCCGAAGCAGTACTTC.

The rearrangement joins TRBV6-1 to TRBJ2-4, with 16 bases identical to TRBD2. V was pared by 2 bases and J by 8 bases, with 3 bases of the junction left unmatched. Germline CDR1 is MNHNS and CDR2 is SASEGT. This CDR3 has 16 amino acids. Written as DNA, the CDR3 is TGTGCCAGCAGTGAATTCGGGACTAGCGGGGGGGACATTCAGTACTTC. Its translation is CASSEFGTSGGDIQYF.

The CDR3 loop reads CAWNGQGATEAFF. The CDR3 nucleotides are TGTGCCTGGAATGGACAGGGGGCCACTGAAGCTTTCTTT. V is TRBV30 and J is TRBJ1-1; 11 bases match TRBD1. This CDR3 is built from 13 residues. Germline CDR1 reads GTSNPN; CDR2 reads SVGIG (reference sequence). Trimming cost V 4 bases and J 4 bases; bases outside gene matches: 2.

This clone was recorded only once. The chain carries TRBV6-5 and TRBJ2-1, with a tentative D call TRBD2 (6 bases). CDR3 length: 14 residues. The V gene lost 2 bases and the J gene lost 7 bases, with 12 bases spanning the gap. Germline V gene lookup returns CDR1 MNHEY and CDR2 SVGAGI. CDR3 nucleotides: TGTGCCAGCAGTTACCAGACTAGTAGGAATGAGCAGTTCTTC. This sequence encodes CASSYQTSRNEQFF.

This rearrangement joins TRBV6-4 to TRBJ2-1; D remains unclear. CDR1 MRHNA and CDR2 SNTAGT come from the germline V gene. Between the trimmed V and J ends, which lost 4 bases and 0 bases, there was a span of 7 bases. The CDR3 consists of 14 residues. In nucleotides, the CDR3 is TGTGCCAGCAGTGGGAGAGCCTCCTACAATGAGCAGTTCTTC. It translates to CASSGRASYNEQFF.

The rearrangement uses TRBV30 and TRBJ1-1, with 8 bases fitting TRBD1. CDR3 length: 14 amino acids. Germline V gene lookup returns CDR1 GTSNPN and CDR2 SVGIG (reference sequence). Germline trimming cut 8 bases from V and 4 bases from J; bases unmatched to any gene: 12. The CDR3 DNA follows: TGTGCCAGGATAAAACAGGGGGTAGGCACTGAAGCTTTCTTT. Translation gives CARIKQGVGTEAFF.

DNA for the CDR3: TGTGCCAGCAGGACTGAAGCCAATGAGCAGTTCTTC. Translated: CASRTEANEQFF. This chain connects TRBV28 to TRBJ2-1; D is uncertain. This CDR3 has 12 residues. Trimming left V 6 bases short and J 6 bases short, with 9 bases between. In germline, CDR1 is MDHEN, CDR2 SYDVKM.

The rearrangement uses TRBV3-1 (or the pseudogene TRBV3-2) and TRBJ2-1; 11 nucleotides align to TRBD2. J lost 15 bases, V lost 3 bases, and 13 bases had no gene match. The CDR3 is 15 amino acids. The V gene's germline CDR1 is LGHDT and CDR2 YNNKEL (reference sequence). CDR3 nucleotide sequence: TGTGCCAGCAGCCAGCCGACTAGCGGGGTCATCCAAGCGTTCTTC. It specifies CASSQPTSGVIQAFF.

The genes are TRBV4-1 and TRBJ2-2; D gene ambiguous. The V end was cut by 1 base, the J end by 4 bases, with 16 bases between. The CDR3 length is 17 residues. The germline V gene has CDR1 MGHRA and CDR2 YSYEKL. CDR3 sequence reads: CASSQVSASSGTGELFF. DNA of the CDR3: TGCGCCAGCAGCCAAGTGAGCGCATCGTCGGGCACCGGGGAGCTGTTTTTT.

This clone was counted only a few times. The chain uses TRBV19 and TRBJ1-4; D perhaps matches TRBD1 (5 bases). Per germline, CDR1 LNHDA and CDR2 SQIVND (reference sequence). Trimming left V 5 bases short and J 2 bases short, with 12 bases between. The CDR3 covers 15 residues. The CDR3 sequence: CASSGTGATNEKLFF. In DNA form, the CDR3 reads TGTGCCAGTAGTGGTACAGGAGCGACTAATGAAAAACTGTTTTTT.

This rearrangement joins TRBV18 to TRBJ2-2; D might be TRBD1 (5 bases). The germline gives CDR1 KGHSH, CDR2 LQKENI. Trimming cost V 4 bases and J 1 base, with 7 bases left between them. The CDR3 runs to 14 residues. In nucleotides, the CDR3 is TGTGCCAGCTCACGACAGAAGAACACCGGGGAGCTGTTTTTT. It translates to CASSRQKNTGELFF.